Each of the 21 T cell receptor beta chains below was sequenced from the same sample in a study of blood T cell repertoires in COVID-19. Data came from immunoSEQ multiplex PCR; TCRdb stores just in-frame clones and leaves some out. The data show more than 200,000 clones, with around 82% seen just once and 4% to 5.5% held by the top ten. The specimen was peripheral blood. Every receptor here comes from a man between 50 and 59 years old with active or convalescent COVID-19.

This clone was picked up one time. This CDR3 is CASSVAQDYNEQFF. The CDR3, as DNA: TGTGCCAGCAGCGTAGCACAGGACTACAATGAGCAGTTCTTC. The chain couples TRBV9 to TRBJ2-1; weak D call: TRBD1 (5 bases). The germline V gene has CDR1 SGDLS and CDR2 YYNGEE. This CDR3 spans 14 amino acids. With 0 bases removed from V and 3 bases from J, the gap between germline ends came to 7 bases.

The rearrangement links TRBV28 to TRBJ1-6, with D unresolved. V lost 4 bases and J 5 bases, leaving 9 bases between the germline ends. Per the germline V gene, CDR1 is MDHEN and CDR2 is SYDVKM. CDR3 length equals 14 residues. CDR3 loop: CASSSEVNNSPLHF. CDR3 bases: TGTGCCAGCAGTTCCGAGGTCAATAATTCACCCCTCCACTTT.

CDR3 sequence: CASRERQGAYGYTF. DNA of the CDR3: TGTGCCAGTCGGGAAAGGCAGGGGGCTTATGGCTACACCTTC. The V call is TRBV7-2, the J call TRBJ1-2; TRBD1 matches at 8 bases. J was trimmed by 5 bases and V by 9 bases; bases with no gene match: 11. CDR1 SGHTA and CDR2 FQGNSA come from the germline V gene. The CDR3 consists of 14 residues.

This clone was picked up one time. The chain is built from TRBV3-1 (or the pseudogene TRBV3-2) and TRBJ2-1; D unresolved. Germline values: CDR1 LGHDT, CDR2 YNNKEL (reference sequence). The CDR3 contains 11 residues. V lost 4 bases to trimming and J lost 7 bases, with 5 bases between them. CDR3 amino acids: CASSRRNEQFF. Written as DNA, the CDR3 is TGTGCCAGCAGCCGCAGGAATGAGCAGTTCTTC.

The rearrangement uses TRBV3-1 (or the pseudogene TRBV3-2) and TRBJ1-3; 8 bases line up with TRBD1. The CDR3 sequence is 16 residues long. The germline CDR1 and CDR2 sequences are LGHDT and YNNKEL (reference sequence). Unmatched junction bases numbered 5, after V lost 2 bases and J lost 2 bases. The CDR3 reads CASSQSRGQAGNTIYF. CDR3 nucleotide sequence: TGTGCCAGCAGCCAATCCAGGGGGCAGGCTGGAAACACCATATATTTT.

The genes are TRBV3-1 (or the pseudogene TRBV3-2) and TRBJ2-3; 7 positions match TRBD1. Trimming took 0 bases from V and 10 from J; bases not matched to a gene: 19. Germline lookup yields CDR1 LGHDT and CDR2 YNNKEL (reference sequence). The length of the CDR3 is 18 residues. This CDR3 reads CASSQEGGLERLQKAQYF. DNA of the CDR3: TGTGCCAGCAGCCAAGAAGGGGGCCTTGAGAGACTCCAGAAGGCGCAGTATTTT.

The chain combines TRBV7-2 with TRBJ2-7; tentatively, D is TRBD1 (6 bases). V lost 5 bases and J 5 bases, leaving 19 bases between the germline ends. This CDR3 has 15 residues. CDR1 is SGHTA and CDR2 is FQGNSA in the germline V gene. Here the CDR3 DNA reads TGTGCCAGCAGCATGACGACAGGCTGGGTGAACGAGCAGTACTTC. This sequence encodes CASSMTTGWVNEQYF.

The CDR3 DNA follows: TGTGCCTGGAGTGAGGCGGGGGGAGGGACCGGGGAGCTGTTTTTT. It yields the protein CAWSEAGGGTGELFF. V and J are TRBV30 and TRBJ2-2; 8 bases are shared with TRBD2. Germline V gives CDR1 GTSNPN, CDR2 SVGIG (reference sequence). This CDR3 region has 15 residues. V lost 1 base to trimming and J lost 5 bases; unmatched junction nucleotides: 6.

This chain joins TRBV7-8 and TRBJ2-3; TRBD2 aligns across 14 bases. The CDR3 covers 17 residues. The V gene end was trimmed by 5 bases and the J gene end by 3 bases; junction bases not matched to a gene: 7. CDR1 and CDR2 from the germline V gene are SGHVS and FQNEAQ. The CDR3 reads CASSTSGLAGVTDTQYF. The CDR3 region has the DNA TGTGCCAGCAGCACCTCGGGACTAGCGGGGGTTACAGATACGCAGTATTTT.

J is TRBJ2-7 and V is TRBV7-9; no definite D call. Germline CDR1 is SEHNR and CDR2 is FQNEAQ (reference sequence). Trimming took 2 bases from V and 3 from J, leaving 5 bases between them. The CDR3 runs to 12 residues. CDR3 DNA: TGTGCCAGCAGCTTATACAACTACGAGCAGTACTTC. This translates into CASSLYNYEQYF.

The CDR3, as DNA: TGTGCCATCAGTGAGACCGGGGGGCGGGCGTCCGGGGAGCTGTTTTTT. Protein product: CAISETGGRASGELFF. The J gene is TRBJ2-2, the V gene TRBV10-3; maybe TRBD2 (7 bases). The germline V and J ends were trimmed by 2 bases and 6 bases, with 16 bases remaining between them. Germline V gene sequence: CDR1 ENHRY, CDR2 SYGVKD. This CDR3 comprises 16 residues.

The J gene is TRBJ2-1, the V gene TRBV29-1, with TRBD1 as a possible D gene (8 bases). Trimming cost V 7 bases and J 9 bases, with 19 bases left between them. This CDR3 has 13 residues. Looked up from germline, CDR1 is SQVTM and CDR2 is ANQGSEA. CDR3 sequence: CSAKTGGVTEQFF. DNA of the CDR3: TGCAGCGCCAAAACAGGGGGGGTAACTGAGCAGTTCTTC.

The chain combines TRBV5-1 with TRBJ1-3; 9 bases agree with TRBD1. The CDR3 is 17 residues long. Germline V gene data show CDR1 as SGHRS and CDR2 as YFSETQ. J gave up 3 bases and V 1 base, and 8 bases lay outside the gene matches. The CDR3 nucleotides are TGCGCCAGCAGCTTGACCCGACAGGGGGTTGGTGGAAACACCATATATTTT. The encoded protein is CASSLTRQGVGGNTIYF. The variable domain in full, with the rest retrieved from reference TRBV5-1 and TRBJ1-3, is KAGVTQTPRYLIKTRGQQVTLSCSPISGHRSVSWYQQTPGQGLQFLFEYFSETQRNKGNFPGRFSGRQFSNSRSEMNVSTLELGDSALYLCASSLTRQGVGGNTIYFGEGSWLTVV.

The chain is built from TRBV3-1 (or the pseudogene TRBV3-2) and TRBJ2-1; possible D gene TRBD1, 6 bases. V was trimmed by 3 bases and J by 2 bases, leaving 14 bases between them. The CDR3 has 16 amino acids. The germline gives CDR1 LGHDT, CDR2 YNNKEL (reference sequence). For the CDR3, the DNA is TGTGCCAGCAGCCATGGAAGGGGGACGACCTACAATGAGCAGTTCTTC. Encoded protein: CASSHGRGTTYNEQFF.

This chain joins TRBV7-5 and TRBJ1-1; the tabulated D call, TRBD1, remains unverified against the DNA. TRBV7-5 has pseudogene status. The CDR3 consists of 15 residues. The CDR3 loop is CVRSFPSRVHTEAFF. The CDR3, as DNA: TGTGTCAGAAGCTTTCCTTCCAGGGTTCACACTGAAGCTTTCTTT.

The chain uses TRBV5-4 and TRBJ2-1; TRBD1 agrees at 7 bases. This CDR3 is 11 amino acids long. V dropped 4 bases and J dropped 9; count of bases not matched to a gene: 1. Germline V gene lookup returns CDR1 SGHNT and CDR2 YYREEE (reference sequence). The chain's CDR3 is CASSDRVEQFF. CDR3 coding DNA: TGTGCCAGCAGCGACAGGGTTGAGCAGTTCTTC.

CDR3 DNA: TGTGCCAGCAGCGCCCGACAGGGGGCGTATTCACCCCTCCACTTT. Amino acid sequence: CASSARQGAYSPLHF. The chain employs TRBV9 and TRBJ1-6, with 10 nucleotides matching TRBD1. This CDR3 is 15 amino acids long. J gave up 8 bases and V 3 bases, and 5 bases lay outside the gene matches. In germline, CDR1 is SGDLS, CDR2 YYNGEE.

The V and J genes are TRBV9 and TRBJ1-3; a possible D gene is TRBD1 (5 bases). Between the trimmed V and J ends, which lost 0 bases and 0 bases, there was a span of 13 bases. The CDR3 has 17 residues. Germline V CDR1 and CDR2: SGDLS, YYNGEE. CDR3 bases: TGTGCCAGCAGCGTAGGGGGTGGACACCTCTCTGGAAACACCATATATTTT. Translating it yields CASSVGGGHLSGNTIYF.

The chain is built from TRBV7-8 and TRBJ1-5, with TRBD1 identical over 9 bases. The junction had 4 bases not matched to a gene; V was cut back by 5 bases and J by 5 bases. Germline values: CDR1 SGHVS, CDR2 FQNEAQ. The CDR3 length is 14 residues. The CDR3 protein is CASSPWTGDQPQHF. In nucleotides, the CDR3 is TGTGCCAGCAGCCCCTGGACAGGGGATCAGCCCCAGCATTTT.

The CDR3 nucleotides are TGTGCCAGCTCACCAAGGACAGGCGCTGGAAACACCATATATTTT. This codes for CASSPRTGAGNTIYF. J is TRBJ1-3 and V is TRBV18; 7 positions match TRBD1. After removal of 2 bases from V and 2 bases from J, the junction contained 3 bases not matched to a gene. Germline CDR1 KGHSH, CDR2 LQKENI. The CDR3 has 15 residues.

This clone is a singleton in its sample. V gene TRBV5-1 combines with J gene TRBJ1-4; D is ambiguous. The CDR3 is made up of 13 amino acids. Trimming took off 0 bases at V and 5 bases at J, with 5 bases between the two ends. Germline CDR1 and CDR2: SGHRS and YFSETQ. CDR3 nucleotide sequence: TGCGCCAGCAGCTTGGACACGAATGAAAAACTGTTTTTT. It translates to CASSLDTNEKLFF. Using reference TRBV5-1 and TRBJ1-4 for the parts outside the CDR3, the full variable domain is KAGVTQTPRYLIKTRGQQVTLSCSPISGHRSVSWYQQTPGQGLQFLFEYFSETQRNKGNFPGRFSGRQFSNSRSEMNVSTLELGDSALYLCASSLDTNEKLFFGSGTQLSVL.